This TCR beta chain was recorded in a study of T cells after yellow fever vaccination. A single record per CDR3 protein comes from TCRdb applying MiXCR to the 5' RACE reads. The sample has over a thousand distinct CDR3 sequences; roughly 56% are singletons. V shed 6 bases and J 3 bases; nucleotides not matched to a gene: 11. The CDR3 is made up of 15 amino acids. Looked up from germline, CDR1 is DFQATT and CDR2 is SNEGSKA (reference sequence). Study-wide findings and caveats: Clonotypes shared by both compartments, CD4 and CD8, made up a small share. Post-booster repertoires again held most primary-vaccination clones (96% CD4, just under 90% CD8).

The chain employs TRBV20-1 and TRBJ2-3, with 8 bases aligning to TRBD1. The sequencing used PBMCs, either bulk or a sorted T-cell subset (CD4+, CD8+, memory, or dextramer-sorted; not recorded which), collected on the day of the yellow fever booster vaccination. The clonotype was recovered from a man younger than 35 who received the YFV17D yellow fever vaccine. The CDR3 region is CSATHGQGATDTQYF. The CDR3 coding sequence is TGCAGTGCCACCCATGGGCAGGGGGCAACAGATACGCAGTATTTT.